One and the same sample provided the 20 T cell receptor beta chains below, sequenced in a study of OX40 agonist ivuxolimab in advanced cancers. The library relied on the immunoSEQ multiplex PCR assay. What TCRdb holds here is the immuneACCESS table cut down to in-frame rearrangements. Part of the clones is not present; checked against another copy, under half of the missing clones reflect an unresolved V gene, and the others are unexplained. In all, the sample holds about 60,000 clones, and about 90% of those were seen once. The ten largest account for roughly 4% of the sample. Source: CD4+ or CD8+ T cells sorted from blood, taken in a trial of the OX40 agonist ivuxolimab. These receptors all stem from an adult with an advanced solid tumor such as melanoma, head and neck, liver or kidney cancer.

This clone has just one count. This rearrangement joins TRBV11-2 to TRBJ1-5; TRBD1 aligns across 9 bases. CDR1 and CDR2 from the germline V gene are SGHAT and FQNNGV. The length of the CDR3 is 15 residues. V lost 1 base to trimming and J lost 3 bases; unmatched junction nucleotides: 1. The CDR3: CASSLGTGVNQPQHF. The CDR3 DNA follows: TGTGCCAGCAGCTTAGGGACAGGGGTCAATCAGCCCCAGCATTTT.

The chain employs TRBV4-1 and TRBJ1-5, with D possibly being TRBD1 (6 bases). Germline CDR1 is MGHRA and CDR2 is YSYEKL. Trimming shortened V by 0 bases and J by 7 bases, and 16 bases separated the two germline ends. CDR3 size: 16 residues. In DNA, the CDR3 is TGCGCCAGCAGCCAAGATATACAGGGCCTAGGGCAGCCCCAGCATTTT. Translating gives CASSQDIQGLGQPQHF.

The chain has TRBV28 and TRBJ1-5; D gene unclear. V lost 3 bases and J 0 bases, leaving 6 bases between the germline ends. The CDR3 contains 14 residues. The germline gives CDR1 MDHEN, CDR2 SYDVKM. For the CDR3, the DNA is TGTGCCAGCAGTTTGACCTATAGCAATCAGCCCCAGCATTTT. Protein product: CASSLTYSNQPQHF.

The table lists this clone with a count of one. J is TRBJ2-7 and V is TRBV7-3; D is perhaps TRBD2 (6 bases). The CDR3 has 14 amino acids. Germline CDR1 SGHTA, CDR2 FQGTGA. V lost 2 bases, J lost 3 bases, and 11 bases lay in between. CDR3 bases: TGTGCCAGCAGCTTATCCCAGACTAGCTACGAGCAGTACTTC. Residues: CASSLSQTSYEQYF.

The gene calls are TRBV5-8 and TRBJ2-4; TRBD2 aligns across 7 bases. This CDR3 is 15 amino acids long. V trimming: 4 bases; J trimming: 5 bases; junction bases outside the gene matches: 9. The germline V gene encodes CDR1 SGHTS and CDR2 YDEGEE. As DNA, the CDR3 is TGTGCCAGCAGCCACTCCCCGGCGGGGGAAAACATTCAGTACTTC. Encoded protein: CASSHSPAGENIQYF.

The chain recombines TRBV6-1 with TRBJ1-5; D not certain. V was trimmed by 5 bases and J by 0 bases, leaving 5 bases between them. Germline loops: CDR1 MNHNS, CDR2 SASEGT. CDR3 length: 13 amino acids. Written as DNA, the CDR3 is TGTGCCAGCAGTTCTTATAGCAATCAGCCCCAGCATTTT. Translation: CASSSYSNQPQHF.

This clone turned up a few times. The rearrangement uses TRBV2 and TRBJ1-1; D not certain. The V end was cut by 2 bases, the J end by 7 bases, with 5 bases between. Per germline, CDR1 SNHLY and CDR2 FYNNEI. CDR3 length equals 11 residues. The CDR3 DNA reads TGTGCCAGCAGTGAATTGGGTGAAGCTTTCTTT. Protein product: CASSELGEAFF.

CDR3 sequence reads: CASSANFRDRGPYEQYV. CDR3 DNA sequence: TGTGCCAGCAGCGCGAACTTCCGGGACAGGGGGCCCTACGAGCAGTACGTC. The chain carries TRBV7-6 and TRBJ2-7; 12 bases are shared with TRBD1. The CDR3 sequence is 17 residues long. Germline-derived CDR1 and CDR2 are SGHVS and FNYEAQ. V lost 5 bases, J lost 2 bases, and 10 bases stayed unmatched.

The chain combines TRBV19 with TRBJ2-2, with 9 bases that match TRBD1. V was pared by 5 bases and J by 7 bases, with 14 bases of the junction left unmatched. The CDR3 spans 17 residues. Germline CDR1 and CDR2: LNHDA and SQIVND (reference sequence). The CDR3 protein is CASSHPVGQGYVGELFF. In DNA, the CDR3 is TGTGCCAGTAGTCATCCGGTGGGACAGGGCTACGTCGGGGAGCTGTTTTTT.

This sequence joins TRBV7-8 and TRBJ2-7; the D gene is possibly TRBD2 (5 bases). V was shortened by 5 bases and J by 5 bases, with 19 bases between the two germline ends. The CDR3 loop spans 15 amino acids. Germline values: CDR1 SGHVS, CDR2 FQNEAQ. The CDR3 protein is CASSRLSRGGDEQYF. In DNA form, the CDR3 reads TGTGCCAGCAGCCGCCTGAGTCGCGGAGGCGACGAGCAGTACTTC. Supplemented by reference TRBV7-8 and TRBJ2-7, the full variable domain reads GAGVSQSPRYKVAKRGQDVALRCDPISGHVSLFWYQQALGQGPEFLTYFQNEAQLDKSGLPSDRFFAERPEGSVSTLKIQRTQQEDSAVYLCASSRLSRGGDEQYFGPGTRLTVT.

This chain connects TRBV6-5 to TRBJ1-2, with D hard to call. Germline-derived CDR1 and CDR2 are MNHEY and SVGAGI. The CDR3 extends over 15 amino acids. Trimming shortened V by 0 bases and J by 2 bases, and 10 bases separated the two germline ends. The CDR3 is CASSYSGISNYGYTF. CDR3 DNA: TGTGCCAGCAGTTACTCAGGGATATCAAACTATGGCTACACCTTC.

The rearrangement links TRBV27 to TRBJ2-5, with 8 bases matching TRBD2. V lost 5 bases, J lost 4 bases, and 12 bases stayed unmatched. Looked up from germline, CDR1 is MNHEY and CDR2 is SMNVEV (reference sequence). The CDR3 totals 16 residues. In nucleotides, the CDR3 is TGTGCCAGCAGTCCGTATAGCGGGGCCCCCGGAGAGACCCAGTACTTC. This codes for CASSPYSGAPGETQYF.

The chain is built from TRBV6-1 and TRBJ1-6; no clear D gene. This CDR3 comprises 16 residues. Germline V gene data show CDR1 as MNHNS and CDR2 as SASEGT. Between the trimmed V and J ends, which lost 4 bases and 0 bases, there was a span of 10 bases. The CDR3 is CASSGSVVSYNSPLHF. CDR3 DNA sequence: TGTGCCAGCAGTGGAAGCGTGGTCTCCTATAATTCACCCCTCCACTTT.

This clone was observed a single time. The J gene is TRBJ2-1, the V gene TRBV6-5; a weak D match, TRBD2 (6 bases). Germline lookup yields CDR1 MNHEY and CDR2 SVGAGI. The V gene lost 8 bases and the J gene lost 5 bases, with 19 bases spanning the gap. This CDR3 spans 15 amino acids. This CDR3 is CASGQPGLGHNEQFF. The CDR3 region has the DNA TGTGCCAGCGGTCAACCGGGACTGGGACACAATGAGCAGTTCTTC.

The V gene is TRBV28, the J gene TRBJ2-1; D may be TRBD2 (5 bases). The CDR3 consists of 15 residues. V shed 5 bases and J shed 4 bases, with 15 bases lying between them. Germline values: CDR1 MDHEN, CDR2 SYDVKM. The CDR3 protein is CASSPNPGIYNEQFF. In nucleotides, the CDR3 is TGTGCCAGCAGTCCGAACCCGGGGATATACAATGAGCAGTTCTTC.

J is TRBJ1-6 and V is TRBV5-1; D unclear. Trimming took off 3 bases at V and 1 base at J, with 11 bases between the two ends. The germline CDR1 and CDR2 sequences are SGHRS and YFSETQ. The CDR3 has 16 residues. The CDR3 loop is CASSYAWESYNSPLHF. In DNA, the CDR3 is TGCGCCAGCAGCTATGCCTGGGAATCCTATAATTCACCCCTCCACTTT.

CDR3 in DNA: TGTGCCAGCAGCTTAGTCGGTGGGGGCAGAGTGGAGACCGGGGAGCTGTTTTTT. It translates to CASSLVGGGRVETGELFF. V gene TRBV7-9 combines with J gene TRBJ2-2; TRBD1 might be the D (6 bases). Germline-derived CDR1 and CDR2 are SEHNR and FQNEAQ (reference sequence). Trimming cost V 1 base and J 5 bases, with 20 bases left between them. The CDR3 extends over 18 amino acids.

The J gene is TRBJ2-1, the V gene TRBV27, with D tentatively TRBD2 (5 bases). Trimming cost V 2 bases and J 0 bases, with 11 bases left between them. The CDR3 is 16 amino acids. Germline values: CDR1 MNHEY, CDR2 SMNVEV (reference sequence). CDR3 coding DNA: TGTGCCAGCAGTTTAGTAAGCGGCCCCTCCTACAATGAGCAGTTCTTC. Protein sequence: CASSLVSGPSYNEQFF.

The chain links TRBV2 to TRBJ2-7; 7 bases agree with TRBD1. The V and J ends lost 5 bases and 1 base, in that order; junction bases with no gene match: 5. This CDR3 spans 14 amino acids. Germline CDR1 SNHLY, CDR2 FYNNEI. The CDR3 coding sequence is TGTGCCAGCAGTAAGGAGGACAGGTCCTACGAGCAGTACTTC. It codes for CASSKEDRSYEQYF.

The rearrangement joins TRBV9 to TRBJ2-3; 9 bases fit TRBD1. CDR1 SGDLS and CDR2 YYNGEE come from the germline V gene. The trim removed 4 bases at V and 4 bases at J, leaving 19 bases unmatched. The CDR3 has 19 amino acids. CDR3 nucleotide sequence: TGTGCCAGCAGCCCTAGGGAACCCCGCCCGGGACAGGGATCAGATACGCAGTATTTT. Amino acids: CASSPREPRPGQGSDTQYF. Filled out from reference TRBV9 and TRBJ2-3, the complete variable domain reads DSGVTQTPKHLITATGQRVTLRCSPRSGDLSVYWYQQSLDQGLQFLIQYYNGEERAKGNILERFSAQQFPDLHSELNLSSLELGDSALYFCASSPREPRPGQGSDTQYFGPGTRLTVL.